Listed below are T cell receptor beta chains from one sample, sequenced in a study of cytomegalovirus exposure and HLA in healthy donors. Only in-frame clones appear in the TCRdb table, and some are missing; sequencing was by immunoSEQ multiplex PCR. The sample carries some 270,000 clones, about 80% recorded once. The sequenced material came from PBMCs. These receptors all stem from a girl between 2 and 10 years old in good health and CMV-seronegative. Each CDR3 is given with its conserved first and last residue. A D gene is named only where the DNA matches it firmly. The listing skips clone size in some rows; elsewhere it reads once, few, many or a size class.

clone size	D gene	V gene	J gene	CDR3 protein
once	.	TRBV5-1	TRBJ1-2	CASSLFTGSDYGYTF
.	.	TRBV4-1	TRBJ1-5	CASSQGEFGRGNQPQHF
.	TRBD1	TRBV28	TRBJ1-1	CASSKPRDRGYVNTEAFF
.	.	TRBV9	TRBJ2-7	CASSVDGRSYEQYF
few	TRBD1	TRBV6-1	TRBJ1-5	CASSADRAQLRNQPQHF
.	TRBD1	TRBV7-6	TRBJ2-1	CASSLRGGGTGGKAEFF
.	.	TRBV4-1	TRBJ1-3	CASSQDYRSSGNTIYF
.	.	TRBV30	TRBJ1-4	CAWSGGSHNEKLFF
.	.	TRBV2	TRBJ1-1	CASSEVWAPVVEAFF
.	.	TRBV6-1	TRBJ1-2	CASSESEFLRGYGYTF
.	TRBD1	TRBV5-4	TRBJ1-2	CASSLQGEGGGYTF
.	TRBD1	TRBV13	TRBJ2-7	CASSDRARVYF
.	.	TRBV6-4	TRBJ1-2	CASTPDRGVGYGYTF
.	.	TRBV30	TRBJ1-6	CAWAQGISYNSPLHF
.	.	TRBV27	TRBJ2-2	CASSSSPGTSVGELFF
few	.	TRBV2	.	CASSGDTASYEQYF
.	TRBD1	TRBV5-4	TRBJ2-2	CASSSRQGGTGELFF